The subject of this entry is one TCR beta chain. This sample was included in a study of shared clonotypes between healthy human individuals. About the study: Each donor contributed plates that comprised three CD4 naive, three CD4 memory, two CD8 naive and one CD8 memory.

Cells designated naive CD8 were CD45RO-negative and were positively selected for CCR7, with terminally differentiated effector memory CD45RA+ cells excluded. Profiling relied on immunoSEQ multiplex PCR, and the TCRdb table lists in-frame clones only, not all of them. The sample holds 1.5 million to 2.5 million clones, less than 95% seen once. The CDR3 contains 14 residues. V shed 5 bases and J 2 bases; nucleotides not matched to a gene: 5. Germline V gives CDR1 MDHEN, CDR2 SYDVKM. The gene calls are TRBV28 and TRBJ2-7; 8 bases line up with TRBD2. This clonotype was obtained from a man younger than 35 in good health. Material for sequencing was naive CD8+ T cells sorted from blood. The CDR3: CASSTSGGPYEQYF. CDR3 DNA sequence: TGTGCCAGCAGTACCTCGGGGGGGCCCTACGAGCAGTACTTC.